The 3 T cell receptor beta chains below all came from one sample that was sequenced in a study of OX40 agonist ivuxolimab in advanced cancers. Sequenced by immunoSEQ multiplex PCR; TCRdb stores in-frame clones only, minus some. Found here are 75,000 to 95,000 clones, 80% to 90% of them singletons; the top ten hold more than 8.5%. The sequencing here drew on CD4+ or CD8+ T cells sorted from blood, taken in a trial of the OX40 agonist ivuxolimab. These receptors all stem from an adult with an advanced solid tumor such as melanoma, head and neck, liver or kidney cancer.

The CDR3 coding sequence is TGTGCCATCAGTGAGTCTGAACAGGGAACTAATGAAAAACTGTTTTTT. This gives the protein CAISESEQGTNEKLFF. The rearrangement links TRBV10-3 to TRBJ1-4; the D gene is possibly TRBD1 (6 bases). CDR1 and CDR2 (germline): ENHRY, SYGVKD. Trimming removed 0 bases at V and 1 base at J, with 9 bases between. CDR3 length: 16 residues.

This CDR3 reads CASSQLNSLFYNSPLHF. The CDR3 DNA is TGCGCCAGCAGCCAATTGAACAGCCTCTTCTATAATTCACCCCTCCACTTT. The genes are TRBV4-1 and TRBJ1-6; D gene ambiguous. The germline CDR1 and CDR2 sequences are MGHRA and YSYEKL. CDR3 length: 17 residues. The V end lost 2 bases, the J end lost 3 bases, and 14 bases lay between the germline ends.

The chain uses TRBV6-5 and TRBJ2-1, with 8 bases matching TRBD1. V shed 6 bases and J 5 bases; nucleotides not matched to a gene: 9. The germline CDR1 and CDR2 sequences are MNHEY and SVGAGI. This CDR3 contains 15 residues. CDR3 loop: CASSHTPGQDNEQFF. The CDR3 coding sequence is TGTGCCAGCAGCCACACACCGGGACAGGACAATGAGCAGTTCTTC.